This is a list of T cell receptor beta chains from one sample in a study of T cells after yellow fever vaccination. A single record per CDR3 protein comes from TCRdb applying MiXCR to the 5' RACE reads. The sample has more than 450,000 distinct CDR3 sequences, around a fifth seen once. The sample here was PBMCs, taken approximately 22 days after the first yellow fever vaccination. The receptors originated from a man between 18 and 29 years old who received the YFV17D yellow fever vaccine. Each CDR3 is given with its conserved first and last residue.

V,length,J,CDR3
TRBV7-3,13,TRBJ2-1,CASSSAWGGEQFF
TRBV7-3,14,TRBJ2-1,CASREGPTGNEQFF
TRBV12-3/TRBV12-4,14,TRBJ1-4,CASSNQGVGKKLFF
TRBV6-5,15,TRBJ2-5,CASSYSPGELETQYF
TRBV5-1,13,TRBJ1-1,CASSRPEGSEAFF
TRBV5-1,14,TRBJ2-5,CASSLASQQETQYF
TRBV4-3,16,TRBJ1-2,CASSPGQGFRSYGYTF
TRBV5-5,17,TRBJ1-6,CASSLEGAKSYNSPLHF
TRBV13,15,TRBJ2-3,CASPGDYQATDTQYF
TRBV12-3/TRBV12-4,14,TRBJ1-5,CASWTGKRDQPQHF
TRBV4-3,15,TRBJ1-4,CASSQAHNFNEKLFF
TRBV5-1,14,TRBJ2-1,CACRVGLGDNEQFF
TRBV6-2/TRBV6-3,14,TRBJ1-2,CASSYGDTSYGYTF
TRBV6-5,14,TRBJ1-5,CASSYEAGYQPQHF
TRBV2,15,TRBJ2-5,CASRVAGAVIKTQYF
TRBV5-1,15,TRBJ2-7,CASSLVAGEAYEQYF
TRBV6-1,16,TRBJ2-1,CASNIVAGGLGNEQFF
TRBV2,13,TRBJ1-3,CASSRETGNTIYF
TRBV2,13,TRBJ1-1,CASRARVETEAFF
TRBV7-3,18,TRBJ2-1,CASSIRTSGGAPYNEQFF
TRBV12-3/TRBV12-4,13,TRBJ1-6,CASSLGTPSPLHF
TRBV30,13,TRBJ1-4,CAWGGTSDEKLFF
TRBV12-3/TRBV12-4,12,TRBJ1-2,CASSFGVEGYTF
TRBV7-6,12,TRBJ2-1,CASSFILHEQFF
TRBV7-2,14,TRBJ2-4,CASSSRTGRNIQYF
TRBV12-3/TRBV12-4,13,TRBJ1-5,CASSLASGQPQHF
TRBV5-8,13,TRBJ2-1,CASSSQTRGEQFF
TRBV6-2/TRBV6-3,16,TRBJ1-1,CATSGAGTGGNTEAFF